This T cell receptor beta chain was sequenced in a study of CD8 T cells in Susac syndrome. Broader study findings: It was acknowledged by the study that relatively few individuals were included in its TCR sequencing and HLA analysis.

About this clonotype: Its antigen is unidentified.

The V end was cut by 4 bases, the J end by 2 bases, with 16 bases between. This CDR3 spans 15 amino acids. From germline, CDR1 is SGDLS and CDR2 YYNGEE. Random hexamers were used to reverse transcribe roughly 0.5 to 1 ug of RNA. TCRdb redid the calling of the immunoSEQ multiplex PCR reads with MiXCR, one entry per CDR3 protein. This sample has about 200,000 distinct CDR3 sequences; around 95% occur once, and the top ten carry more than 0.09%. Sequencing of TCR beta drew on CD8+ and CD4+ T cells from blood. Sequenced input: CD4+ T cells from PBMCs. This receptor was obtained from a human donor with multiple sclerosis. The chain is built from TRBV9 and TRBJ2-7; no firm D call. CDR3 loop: CASSPHSDITYEQYF. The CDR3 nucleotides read TGTGCCAGCAGCCCCCACTCCGACATAACCTACGAGCAGTACTTC.